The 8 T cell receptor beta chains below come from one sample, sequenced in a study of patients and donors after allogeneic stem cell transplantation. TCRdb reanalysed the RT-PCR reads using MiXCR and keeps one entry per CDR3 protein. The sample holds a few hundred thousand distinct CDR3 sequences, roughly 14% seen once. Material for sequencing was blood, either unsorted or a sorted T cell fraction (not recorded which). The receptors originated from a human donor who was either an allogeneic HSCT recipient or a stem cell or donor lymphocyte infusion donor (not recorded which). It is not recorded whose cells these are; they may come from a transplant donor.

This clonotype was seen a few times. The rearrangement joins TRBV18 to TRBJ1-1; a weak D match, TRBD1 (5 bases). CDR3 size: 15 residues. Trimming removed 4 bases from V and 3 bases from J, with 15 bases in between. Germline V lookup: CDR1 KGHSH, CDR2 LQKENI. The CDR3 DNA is TGTGCCAGCTCACTGGATAGGGGTTGGGACACTGAAGCTTTCTTT. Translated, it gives CASSLDRGWDTEAFF.

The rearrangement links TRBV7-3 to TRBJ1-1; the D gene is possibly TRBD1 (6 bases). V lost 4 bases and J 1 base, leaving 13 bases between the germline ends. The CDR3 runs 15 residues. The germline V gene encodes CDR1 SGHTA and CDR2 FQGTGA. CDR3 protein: CASSSKGHPNTEAFF. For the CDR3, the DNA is TGTGCCAGCAGCTCCAAGGGACACCCGAACACTGAAGCTTTCTTT.

The CDR3 sequence is CASSQSGMGEGYQETQYF. The CDR3 coding sequence is TGTGCCAGCAGCCAATCGGGCATGGGCGAGGGGTACCAAGAGACCCAGTACTTC. The chain carries TRBV3-1 and TRBJ2-5; D assignment may be TRBD1 or TRBD2 (5 bases each). CDR3 length: 18 amino acids. V dropped 2 bases and J dropped 0 bases, with 19 bases sitting between them. Germline V gives CDR1 LGHDT, CDR2 YNNKEL (reference sequence).

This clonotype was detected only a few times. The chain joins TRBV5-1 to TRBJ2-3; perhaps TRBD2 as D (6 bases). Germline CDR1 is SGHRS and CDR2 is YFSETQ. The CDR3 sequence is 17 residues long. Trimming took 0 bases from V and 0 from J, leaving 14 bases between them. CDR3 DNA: TGCGCCAGCAGCTTGGCCCCGGGACTTACTAGCACAGATACGCAGTATTTT. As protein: CASSLAPGLTSTDTQYF.

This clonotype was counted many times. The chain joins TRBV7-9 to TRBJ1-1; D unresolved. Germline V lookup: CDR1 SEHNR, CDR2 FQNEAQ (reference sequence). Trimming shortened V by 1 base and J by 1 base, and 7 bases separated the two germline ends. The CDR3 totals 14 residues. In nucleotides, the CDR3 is TGTGCCAGCAGCTTAGAGGGATCGAACACTGAAGCTTTCTTT. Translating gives CASSLEGSNTEAFF.

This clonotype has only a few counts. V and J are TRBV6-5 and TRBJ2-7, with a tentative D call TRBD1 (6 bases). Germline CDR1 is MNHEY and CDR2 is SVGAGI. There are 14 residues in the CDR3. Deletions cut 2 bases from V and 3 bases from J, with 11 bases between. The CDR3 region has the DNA TGTGCCAGCAGTTACGGACAGACCAGCTACGAGCAGTACTTC. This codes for CASSYGQTSYEQYF.

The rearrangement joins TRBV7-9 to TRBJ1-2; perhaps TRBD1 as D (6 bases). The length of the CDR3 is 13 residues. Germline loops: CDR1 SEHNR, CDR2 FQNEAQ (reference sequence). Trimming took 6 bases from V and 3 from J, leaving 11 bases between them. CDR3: CASSRDTDYGYTF. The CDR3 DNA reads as TGTGCCAGCAGTCGGGACACAGACTATGGCTACACCTTC.

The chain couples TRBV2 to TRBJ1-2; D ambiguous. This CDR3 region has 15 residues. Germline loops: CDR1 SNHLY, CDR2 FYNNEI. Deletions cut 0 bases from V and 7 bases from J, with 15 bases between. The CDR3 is CASSEAPAVGSGYTF. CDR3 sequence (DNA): TGTGCCAGCAGTGAAGCGCCGGCGGTGGGTTCTGGCTACACCTTC.